This T cell receptor (beta chain) is from a study of T cells in localized non-small cell lung cancer. This clone was observed a few times. The V and J ends lost 3 bases and 0 bases respectively, with 9 bases between them. Germline CDR1 is SGHNT and CDR2 is YENEEA. The CDR3 sequence is 15 residues long. This table comes from immunoSEQ multiplex PCR, and its TCRdb copy is limited to in-frame clones, with some not included. The sample gives 3,500 to 4,000 clones, about 31% of which show up once; 8.5% is in the top ten. The origin of this receptor is a man aged 40-75 years with stage I lung adenocarcinoma. This sequence joins TRBV11-3 and TRBJ2-1; D not certain. Sequences were derived from lung tumor tissue, sampled before any cancer treatment. CDR3 region: CASSFSESSYNEQFF. Here the CDR3 DNA reads TGTGCCAGCAGCTTTTCCGAGAGCTCCTACAATGAGCAGTTCTTC.